This TCR beta chain was found in a study of CD8+ T cells in alopecia areata. About the research overall: Tofacitinib therapy lasting 6 to 18 months was followed by 6 months off drug. Severity among treated patients was scored by the percentage of scalp area affected.

cDNA prepared by RNA extraction and subsequent reverse transcription served as the template for sequencing. Profiling relied on immunoSEQ multiplex PCR, and the TCRdb table lists in-frame clones only, not all of them. The sample lists 150,000 to 200,000 clones, around three fifths occurring once. Treatment noted: oral pan-JAK inhibitor, 5-10 mg twice daily. Researchers picked out CD4+ and CD8+ T cells from PBMCs by sorting. This clone has a handful of counts. The specimen comprised CD4+ T cells sorted from blood, sampled at week 4, from a patient treated with tofacitinib. This clonotype was sampled from a human donor with alopecia areata.

CDR3 residues: CASSYAGSQPQHF. DNA for the CDR3: TGTGCCAGCAGTTATGCGGGGAGTCAGCCCCAGCATTTT. The genes are TRBV6-6 and TRBJ1-5; the D is unclear. Trimming removed 3 bases at V and 6 bases at J, with 9 bases between. The germline V gene has CDR1 MNHNY and CDR2 SVGAGI (reference sequence). The length of the CDR3 is 13 residues.